The 18 T cell receptor beta chains below come from one sample, sequenced in a study of sequential checkpoint blockade in melanoma. Profiling relied on immunoSEQ multiplex PCR, and the TCRdb table lists in-frame clones only, not all of them. The table includes under 15,000 clones, about 21% detected once. Treatment reported: randomized to nivolumab then ipilimumab (arm A) or the reverse (arm B). The specimen was tumor tissue (inferred from file names), collected from a patient given nivolumab and ipilimumab in sequence. These receptors came from a human donor with melanoma.

A few counts support this clone. This chain links TRBV11-3 with TRBJ2-1; D call uncertain. CDR3 length: 15 residues. Germline assignment: CDR1 SGHNT and CDR2 YENEEA. V was pared by 3 bases and J by 0 bases, with 9 bases between. The CDR3 spells CASSLVGSSYNEQFF. CDR3 nucleotide sequence: TGTGCCAGCAGCTTGGTGGGAAGCTCCTACAATGAGCAGTTCTTC.

The CDR3 DNA reads TGTGCCAGTAGCTGGGGGGAGCTGGCCTCTTACTATGGCTACACCTTC. Amino acid sequence: CASSWGELASYYGYTF. The rearrangement uses TRBV19 and TRBJ1-2; maybe TRBD1 (5 bases). The V gene's germline CDR1 is LNHDA and CDR2 SQIVND (reference sequence). CDR3 size: 16 residues. V lost 6 bases to trimming and J lost 3 bases, with 20 bases between them.

V gene TRBV30 combines with J gene TRBJ1-2; no firm D call. Trimming took 3 bases from V and 0 from J, leaving 14 bases between them. Germline assignment: CDR1 GTSNPN and CDR2 SVGIG (reference sequence). The CDR3 length is 15 residues. The CDR3 region has the DNA TGTGCCTGGAGCGGCCTACTGACCACTAACTATGGCTACACCTTC. Residues: CAWSGLLTTNYGYTF.

This chain uses TRBV28 with TRBJ2-1; TRBD2 is a possible D gene (5 bases). The CDR3 sequence is 16 residues long. Per the germline V gene, CDR1 is MDHEN and CDR2 is SYDVKM. V gave up 5 bases and J gave up 5 bases, with 19 bases separating them. The CDR3, as DNA: TGTGCCAGCAGTCCGACCGGGGAATCTGGGAACAATGAGCAGTTCTTC. Its protein is CASSPTGESGNNEQFF.

The V call is TRBV9, the J call TRBJ1-4, with D possibly matching TRBD1 (5 bases). V was trimmed by 0 bases and J by 4 bases, leaving 10 bases between them. Germline CDR1 is SGDLS and CDR2 is YYNGEE. This CDR3 comprises 15 residues. CDR3 sequence (DNA): TGTGCCAGCAGCGTAGCGGCAGGGCATAATGAAAAACTGTTTTTT. This translates into CASSVAAGHNEKLFF.

This clone has only a few counts. V usage is TRBV11-3 and J usage is TRBJ2-7, with D possibly matching TRBD1 (6 bases). This CDR3 has 16 residues. V shed 5 bases and J shed 0 bases, with 17 bases lying between them. Germline CDR1 reads SGHNT; CDR2 reads YENEEA. CDR3 amino acids: CASSHSRGWNSYEQYF. The CDR3 nucleotides read TGTGCCAGCAGCCACTCGAGGGGGTGGAACTCCTACGAGCAGTACTTC.

The V gene is TRBV5-1, the J gene TRBJ2-7; D remains ambiguous. V dropped 0 bases and J dropped 3 bases, with 10 bases sitting between them. This CDR3 is 14 amino acids long. CDR1 SGHRS and CDR2 YFSETQ come from the germline V gene. The CDR3, as DNA: TGCGCCAGCAGCTTGGAATCCAGTGGCTACGAGCAGTACTTC. This encodes CASSLESSGYEQYF.

The chain is built from TRBV5-1 and TRBJ2-5; possible D gene TRBD2, 6 bases. The ends were cut back, 4 bases at V and 5 bases at J, with 15 bases in the middle. Looked up from germline, CDR1 is SGHRS and CDR2 is YFSETQ. The CDR3 is 14 amino acids. CDR3 sequence (DNA): TGCGCCAGCAGCCTCTCAGGAGGGATGGAGACCCAGTACTTC. This codes for CASSLSGGMETQYF.

The chain couples TRBV6-1 to TRBJ2-5; 7 nucleotides match TRBD2. There are 15 residues in the CDR3. Germline CDR1 is MNHNS and CDR2 is SASEGT. V gave up 1 base and J gave up 4 bases; unmatched junction bases: 6. The CDR3 sequence is CASSEGGWGGETQYF. For the CDR3, the DNA is TGTGCCAGCAGTGAAGGAGGATGGGGGGGAGAGACCCAGTACTTC.

This clone is categorized as medium-sized. CDR3 amino acids: CASSPGHLNTEAFF. In DNA form, the CDR3 reads TGCGCCAGCAGCCCGGGACACCTGAACACTGAAGCTTTCTTT. V gene TRBV4-1 combines with J gene TRBJ1-1, with a possible D match to TRBD1 (6 bases). Per germline, CDR1 MGHRA and CDR2 YSYEKL. The CDR3 contains 14 residues. V lost 4 bases and J 0 bases, leaving 9 bases between the germline ends.

The V gene is TRBV29-1, the J gene TRBJ1-1; the D is unclear. The CDR3 has 14 residues. With 7 bases removed from V and 6 bases from J, the gap between germline ends came to 21 bases. Germline lookup yields CDR1 SQVTM and CDR2 ANQGSEA. The CDR3 is CSGIAGSRGSEAFF. CDR3 in DNA: TGCAGCGGGATCGCCGGATCACGAGGCTCTGAAGCTTTCTTT.

Judged by abundance, this clone is medium-sized. The rearrangement joins TRBV19 to TRBJ1-5, with D hard to call. Germline V gives CDR1 LNHDA, CDR2 SQIVND (reference sequence). Trimming left V 7 bases short and J 4 bases short, with 11 bases between. This CDR3 has 13 amino acids. The CDR3, as DNA: TGTGCCAGTAATCCTCGGGGTAATCAGCCCCAGCATTTT. It encodes CASNPRGNQPQHF.

This clone has just one count. V and J are TRBV5-1 and TRBJ1-1, with 7 bases lining up with TRBD1. The V gene end was trimmed by 0 bases and the J gene end by 5 bases; junction bases not matched to a gene: 7. Germline loops: CDR1 SGHRS, CDR2 YFSETQ. CDR3 length equals 15 residues. Written as DNA, the CDR3 is TGCGCCAGCAGCTTGGCGGAGGGGGCAGGTACTGAAGCTTTCTTT. Its translation: CASSLAEGAGTEAFF.

The V and J genes are TRBV29-1 and TRBJ2-6; D call uncertain. In germline, CDR1 is SQVTM, CDR2 ANQGSEA. The CDR3 loop spans 14 amino acids. Trimming stripped 1 base from V and 2 bases from J, with 6 bases between. The CDR3 DNA reads TGCAGCGTTGAAGCAGGACCTGGGGCCAACGTCCTGACTTTC. It codes for CSVEAGPGANVLTF.

This clone was counted between two and nine times. The CDR3 nucleotides read TGTGCCAGCAGCGAGACAGGGGGCAGTAACTATGGCTACACCTTC. Protein: CASSETGGSNYGYTF. The chain employs TRBV28 and TRBJ1-2; 10 positions match TRBD1. J lost 1 base, V lost 6 bases, and 5 bases had no gene match. Germline V gene lookup returns CDR1 MDHEN and CDR2 SYDVKM. The CDR3 loop spans 15 amino acids.

This clone was detected a few times. J is TRBJ2-2 and V is TRBV28; D may be TRBD1 or TRBD2 (6 bases each). CDR1 and CDR2 (germline): MDHEN, SYDVKM. The CDR3 extends over 14 amino acids. The V gene lost 6 bases and the J gene lost 7 bases, with 15 bases spanning the gap. The CDR3 sequence: CASSPPGAGGELFF. The CDR3 DNA reads TGTGCCAGCAGCCCCCCGGGGGCGGGCGGGGAGCTGTTTTTT. The full variable domain, in which reference TRBV28 and TRBJ2-2 provide the parts outside the CDR3, is DVKVTQSSRYLVKRTGEKVFLECVQDMDHENMFWYRQDPGLGLRLIYFSYDVKMKEKGDIPEGYSVSREKKERFSLILESASTNQTSMYLCASSPPGAGGELFFGEGSRLTVL.

This chain uses TRBV5-1 with TRBJ1-4, with TRBD1 as a possible D gene (5 bases). CDR3 size: 14 residues. The germline CDR1 and CDR2 sequences are SGHRS and YFSETQ. V was shortened by 2 bases and J by 8 bases, with 13 bases between the two germline ends. For the CDR3, the DNA is TGCGCCAGCAGCTTACAGGCACCGGAGGAAAAACTGTTTTTT. This translates into CASSLQAPEEKLFF.

The chain links TRBV25-1 to TRBJ2-1; the D is unclear. Per germline, CDR1 MGHDK and CDR2 SYGVNS. Trimming took off 4 bases at V and 2 bases at J, with 3 bases between the two ends. The length of the CDR3 is 12 residues. The CDR3 DNA follows: TGTGCCAGCAGTGCGGCCTACAATGAGCAGTTCTTC. Its translation is CASSAAYNEQFF.